These 24 T cell receptor beta chains originate from one sample sequenced in a study of T cell changes during pregnancy in multiple sclerosis. TCRdb keeps only in-frame clones here, not all; method: immunoSEQ multiplex PCR. The sample contains 67,000 or so clones, 92% of which appear only once. This specimen consisted of CD8+ T cells from peripheral blood mononuclear cells, obtained in the third trimester of pregnancy. The origin of the receptors is a female donor in good health, enrolled as a control in a pregnancy study.

As regards this clone: Other DNA sequences in this specimen translate into the identical CDR3. V and J are TRBV5-6 and TRBJ1-5; D not resolved. The germline V gene encodes CDR1 SGHDT and CDR2 YYEEEE. V lost 4 bases and J lost 1, with 9 bases in between. This CDR3 contains 14 residues. The CDR3 coding sequence is TGTGCCAGCAGCGCGGGGTTCAGCAATCAGCCCCAGCATTTT. Translated, it gives CASSAGFSNQPQHF. Drawing the rest from reference TRBV5-6 and TRBJ1-5, the complete variable domain is DAGVTQSPTHLIKTRGQQVTLRCSPKSGHDTVSWYQQALGQGPQFIFQYYEEEERQRGNFPDRFSGHQFPNYSSELNVNALLLGDSALYLCASSAGFSNQPQHFGDGTRLSIL.

This CDR3 reads CSAEGVSLQETQYF. CDR3 sequence (DNA): TGCAGCGCCGAGGGGGTTAGCCTCCAAGAGACCCAGTACTTC. The chain is built from TRBV29-1 and TRBJ2-5, with a tentative D call TRBD1 (6 bases). The CDR3 spans 14 residues. The ends were cut back, 7 bases at V and 1 base at J, with 16 bases in the middle. CDR1 and CDR2 (germline): SQVTM, ANQGSEA.

This chain links TRBV7-8 with TRBJ2-7; possibly TRBD1 for D (6 bases). CDR1 is SGHVS and CDR2 is FQNEAQ in the germline V gene. The CDR3 length is 13 residues. Trimming removed 4 bases from V and 0 bases from J, with 7 bases in between. The DNA for the CDR3 is TGTGCCAGCAGCTCGGACAGCTCCTACGAGCAGTACTTC. Its protein is CASSSDSSYEQYF.

The table lists this clone with a count of one. The chain uses TRBV9 and TRBJ2-2; 10 bases are shared with TRBD2. This CDR3 is 17 amino acids long. With V trimmed by 3 bases and J by 5 bases, 10 bases remained unmatched. Germline values: CDR1 SGDLS, CDR2 YYNGEE. The CDR3 nucleotides read TGTGCCAGCAGCGCTCGATCTCCGGGACTAGCGACCGGGGAGCTGTTTTTT. It codes for CASSARSPGLATGELFF.

This clone turned up a few times. The rearrangement uses TRBV4-3 and TRBJ1-1; no clear D gene. The CDR3 consists of 16 residues. V lost 1 base and J lost 0, with 12 bases in between. CDR1 and CDR2 (germline): LGHNA, YSLEER. The CDR3 here is CASSQVYPSMNTEAFF. The CDR3 DNA is TGCGCCAGCAGCCAAGTCTATCCGTCGATGAACACTGAAGCTTTCTTT.

The genes are TRBV7-8 and TRBJ1-1, with D possibly TRBD1 on 5 matching bases. Germline lookup yields CDR1 SGHVS and CDR2 FQNEAQ. Trimming took off 2 bases at V and 2 bases at J, with 18 bases between the two ends. CDR3 length equals 17 residues. The CDR3 reads CASSLKGSSTANTEAFF. The CDR3 region has the DNA TGTGCCAGCAGCTTAAAGGGGTCTTCGACAGCAAACACTGAAGCTTTCTTT.

The chain uses TRBV19 and TRBJ2-7; the D gene is possibly TRBD2 (5 bases). In germline, CDR1 is LNHDA, CDR2 SQIVND (reference sequence). CDR3 size: 15 residues. With 6 bases removed from V and 0 bases from J, the gap between germline ends came to 15 bases. The CDR3 loop is CASSPGRGTSYEQYF. In nucleotides, the CDR3 is TGTGCCAGTAGCCCAGGCCGGGGTACCTCCTACGAGCAGTACTTC.

The CDR3 loop reads CASSWTGTNYGYTF. CDR3 coding DNA: TGTGCCAGCAGCTGGACAGGGACGAACTATGGCTACACCTTC. This chain links TRBV14 with TRBJ1-2, with 8 bases lining up with TRBD1. The V segment lost 5 bases and the J segment 2 bases; nucleotides outside the gene matches: 4. Germline-derived CDR1 and CDR2 are SGHDN and FVKESK. CDR3 length equals 14 residues.

V is TRBV7-9 and J is TRBJ2-2; perhaps TRBD2 as D (5 bases). This CDR3 is 12 amino acids long. Trimming took 10 bases from V and 2 from J, leaving 8 bases between them. Germline V CDR1 and CDR2: SEHNR, FQNEAQ (reference sequence). CDR3 loop: CATPGNTGELFF. CDR3 DNA sequence: TGTGCCACCCCGGGAAACACCGGGGAGCTGTTTTTT.

This rearrangement joins TRBV6-6 to TRBJ2-7; 11 bases map to TRBD2. V was pared by 6 bases and J by 4 bases, with 5 bases of the junction left unmatched. CDR1 and CDR2 from the germline V gene are MNHNY and SVGAGI (reference sequence). The CDR3 length is 14 residues. The CDR3 region has the DNA TGTGCCAGCAGCTCGCTAGCGGGGGGTTACGAGCAGTACTTC. Amino acid sequence: CASSSLAGGYEQYF.

This sequence joins TRBV27 and TRBJ1-4, with TRBD1 matching 8 bases. The CDR3 totals 13 residues. From germline, CDR1 is MNHEY and CDR2 SMNVEV (reference sequence). V lost 6 bases to trimming and J lost 9 bases; unmatched junction nucleotides: 6. The CDR3, as DNA: TGTGCCAGCAGCCAAACAGGGGGGAAAAAACTGTTTTTT. Encoded protein: CASSQTGGKKLFF.

The CDR3 region has the DNA TGCGCCAGCAGCCCGTTTAGTGGACAGGGTAACGAGCAGTACTTC. The encoded protein is CASSPFSGQGNEQYF. This chain uses TRBV4-3 with TRBJ2-7, with 8 bases aligning to TRBD1. V was pared by 4 bases and J by 5 bases, with 10 bases of the junction left unmatched. This CDR3 is 15 amino acids long. Germline V gene data show CDR1 as LGHNA and CDR2 as YSLEER.

The V and J genes are TRBV19 and TRBJ1-4, with 9 bases aligning to TRBD1. V dropped 7 bases and J dropped 7; count of bases not matched to a gene: 4. The CDR3 is 13 amino acids. The germline CDR1 and CDR2 sequences are LNHDA and SQIVND (reference sequence). As DNA, the CDR3 is TGTGCCAGTACGGGACAGGGTGGTGAAAAACTGTTTTTT. The encoded protein is CASTGQGGEKLFF.

A few counts support this clone. The chain couples TRBV4-2 to TRBJ1-6, with D possibly matching TRBD1 (6 bases). V lost 0 bases and J lost 4, with 13 bases in between. In germline, CDR1 is LGHNA, CDR2 YNFKEQ. The CDR3 length is 17 residues. The CDR3 here is CASSQEGRGAYNSPLHF. In DNA, the CDR3 is TGTGCCAGCAGCCAAGAAGGCAGGGGCGCTTATAATTCACCCCTCCACTTT.

J is TRBJ2-2 and V is TRBV7-3, with D perhaps TRBD2 (5 bases). Germline CDR1 is SGHTA and CDR2 is FQGTGA. This CDR3 has 17 amino acids. V lost 3 bases and J lost 4, with 18 bases in between. CDR3 DNA: TGTGCCAGCAGCTTCTTAGGGCTAGAGGGTCGCACCGGGGAGCTGTTTTTT. Protein sequence: CASSFLGLEGRTGELFF.

V is TRBV4-1 and J is TRBJ2-2, with a weak D call TRBD2 (6 bases). The CDR3 is made up of 16 amino acids. V lost 3 bases to trimming and J lost 3 bases, with 14 bases between them. Germline CDR1 MGHRA, CDR2 YSYEKL. CDR3: CASSQTRGGDTGELFF. The DNA of the CDR3 is TGCGCCAGCAGCCAGACGAGAGGAGGGGACACCGGGGAGCTGTTTTTT.

This chain uses TRBV6-5 with TRBJ1-1; the D is unclear. Germline V lookup: CDR1 MNHEY, CDR2 SVGAGI. V was pared by 2 bases and J by 0 bases, with 10 bases between. The CDR3 sequence is 15 residues long. In DNA form, the CDR3 reads TGTGCCAGCAGTTACAGTGAACACCTGAACACTGAAGCTTTCTTT. This gives the protein CASSYSEHLNTEAFF.

The rearrangement links TRBV6-5 to TRBJ2-3, with 7 bases that match TRBD2. The germline V gene has CDR1 MNHEY and CDR2 SVGAGI. With 5 bases clipped from V and 6 bases from J, the junction kept 2 bases outside the gene matches. This CDR3 region has 12 residues. The CDR3 sequence is CASSLGGDTQYF. In nucleotides, the CDR3 is TGTGCCAGCAGTCTCGGGGGGGATACGCAGTATTTT.

V is TRBV6-5 and J is TRBJ2-3, with 8 bases aligning to TRBD2. Germline-derived CDR1 and CDR2 are MNHEY and SVGAGI. With V trimmed by 2 bases and J by 2 bases, 6 bases remained unmatched. The length of the CDR3 is 16 residues. CDR3 coding DNA: TGTGCCAGCAGTTACGATCCAGCGGGGGTCACAGATACGCAGTATTTT. This encodes CASSYDPAGVTDTQYF.

The V gene is TRBV6-5, the J gene TRBJ2-3; TRBD2 matches 7 bases. Trimming removed 2 bases from V and 0 bases from J; junction bases left unmatched: 2. This CDR3 region has 15 residues. Germline CDR1 is MNHEY and CDR2 is SVGAGI. The DNA for the CDR3 is TGTGCCAGCAGTTACAGGGGAGGGAGCACAGATACGCAGTATTTT. This gives the protein CASSYRGGSTDTQYF.

On this clone: The same CDR3 is also encoded by other DNA sequences in this sample. The chain is built from TRBV7-8 and TRBJ2-7; 10 bases are shared with TRBD1. Germline-derived CDR1 and CDR2 are SGHVS and FQNEAQ. V lost 1 base and J lost 4; bases outside the gene matches: 1. The CDR3 runs to 14 residues. The CDR3 DNA reads TGTGCCAGCAGCTTAGGACAGGGGGCGTACGAGCAGTACTTC. This translates into CASSLGQGAYEQYF.

This chain joins TRBV4-3 and TRBJ2-2; D may be TRBD1 (6 bases). Germline values: CDR1 LGHNA, CDR2 YSLEER. CDR3 length equals 14 residues. V was cut by 1 base and J by 4 bases, with 7 bases left in between. CDR3 bases: TGCGCCAGCAGCCAAGGGACAGTCACCGGGGAGCTGTTTTTT. Its translation is CASSQGTVTGELFF.

The chain couples TRBV27 to TRBJ1-1; no clear D. Trimming shortened V by 7 bases and J by 7 bases, and 10 bases separated the two germline ends. The CDR3 runs 11 residues. Germline V gene lookup returns CDR1 MNHEY and CDR2 SMNVEV (reference sequence). The CDR3, as DNA: TGTGCCAGCATTCAGGTGGATGAAGCTTTCTTT. Translation: CASIQVDEAFF.

The V call is TRBV5-5, the J call TRBJ1-1; tentative D call: TRBD1 (5 bases). CDR1 is SGHKS and CDR2 is YYEKEE in the germline V gene (reference sequence). Trimming took off 1 base at V and 7 bases at J, with 17 bases between the two ends. The CDR3 is 15 residues long. The CDR3 region is CASSLPDSPAGEAFF. CDR3 DNA sequence: TGTGCCAGCAGCTTGCCCGACAGCCCCGCAGGTGAAGCTTTCTTT.